The 4 T cell receptor beta chains below come from one sample, sequenced in a study of blood T cell repertoires in COVID-19. The table came from immunoSEQ multiplex PCR; TCRdb's copy has only in-frame clones and leaves some out. The data contain around 26,000 clones, around four fifths of them singletons. The source material was peripheral blood. These TCRs come from a woman between 70 and 85 years old with COVID-19, enrolled during active disease.

The CDR3 DNA follows: TGCGCCAGCAGCGATCCAGGAGGGCGGGGTGGCTACACCTTC. It encodes CASSDPGGRGGYTF. The V gene is TRBV5-1, the J gene TRBJ1-2, with D unclear. Germline V gene data show CDR1 as SGHRS and CDR2 as YFSETQ. V was cut by 4 bases and J by 7 bases, with 17 bases left in between. The CDR3 consists of 14 residues.

This clone was seen more than once but under ten times. In DNA, the CDR3 is TGTGCCAGCAGCGTAGACCCAGGCAACTACGAGCAGTACTTC. It is translated as CASSVDPGNYEQYF. This chain connects TRBV9 to TRBJ2-7, with D unresolved. Trimming removed 0 bases at V and 3 bases at J, with 10 bases between. This CDR3 is built from 14 residues. Germline loops: CDR1 SGDLS, CDR2 YYNGEE.

The chain joins TRBV7-2 to TRBJ1-1; no clear D. V lost 0 bases, J lost 7 bases, and 9 bases lay in between. Germline V gene lookup returns CDR1 SGHTA and CDR2 FQGNSA. The CDR3 consists of 13 residues. The CDR3 DNA follows: TGTGCCAGCAGCTTAGCCCCGGGAGTTGAAGCTTTCTTT. This translates into CASSLAPGVEAFF.

J is TRBJ2-7 and V is TRBV4-3; D perhaps matches TRBD2 (5 bases). The CDR3 has 16 amino acids. Deletions cut 4 bases from V and 0 bases from J, with 16 bases between. CDR1 and CDR2 (germline): LGHNA, YSLEER. The CDR3, as DNA: TGCGCCAGCAGCCCGTCCACTAGGCGTTTCTCCTACGAGCAGTACTTC. Translated: CASSPSTRRFSYEQYF.